These 26 T cell receptor beta chains originate from one sample sequenced in a study of T cell responses to AZD1222 COVID-19 vaccine. Only in-frame clones appear in the TCRdb table, and some are missing; sequencing was by immunoSEQ multiplex PCR. The sample has under 100,000 clones; 80% to 90% are singletons. Sequences were derived from peripheral blood, sampled on day 0 of AZD1222 vaccination. Receptors were obtained from an adult in good health.

The genes are TRBV7-8 and TRBJ1-5; D is undetermined. The CDR3 loop spans 14 amino acids. Germline CDR1 is SGHVS and CDR2 is FQNEAQ. Trimming left V 0 bases short and J 1 base short, with 4 bases between. CDR3 region: CASSLARSNQPQHF. In nucleotides, the CDR3 is TGTGCCAGCAGCTTAGCACGAAGCAATCAGCCCCAGCATTTT.

The rearrangement links TRBV5-1 to TRBJ1-1; TRBD1 might be the D (6 bases). Germline CDR1 is SGHRS and CDR2 is YFSETQ. The CDR3 loop spans 14 amino acids. V lost 4 bases and J lost 4, with 14 bases in between. The DNA for the CDR3 is TGCGCCAGCAGCAGAATAGGGACAACCACTGAAGCTTTCTTT. This codes for CASSRIGTTTEAFF.

The chain has TRBV9 and TRBJ2-1, with 11 positions matching TRBD2. The CDR3 is 16 residues long. Germline lookup yields CDR1 SGDLS and CDR2 YYNGEE. Unmatched junction bases numbered 7, after V lost 0 bases and J lost 8 bases. DNA of the CDR3: TGTGCCAGCAGCGTAGTCGGTAGCGGGAGGGCGGATGAGCAGTTCTTC. Translated: CASSVVGSGRADEQFF.

The gene calls are TRBV27 and TRBJ2-7, with D perhaps TRBD1 or TRBD2 (5 bases each). The V gene lost 2 bases and the J gene lost 7 bases, with 9 bases spanning the gap. The CDR3 loop spans 12 amino acids. Germline V gene lookup returns CDR1 MNHEY and CDR2 SMNVEV (reference sequence). The CDR3 DNA sequence: TGTGCCAGCAGTTTAAGAGGGGTAGAGCAGTACTTC. It yields the protein CASSLRGVEQYF.

The chain carries TRBV19 and TRBJ2-1; 8 nucleotides align to TRBD2. Germline-derived CDR1 and CDR2 are LNHDA and SQIVND (reference sequence). The CDR3 loop spans 16 amino acids. V was pared by 3 bases and J by 7 bases, with 11 bases of the junction left unmatched. The DNA for the CDR3 is TGTGCCAGTAGTATCCTCAGAAGCGGGAGCAGGAATGAGCAGTTCTTC. Its protein is CASSILRSGSRNEQFF.

The gene calls are TRBV19 and TRBJ2-1; 11 bases match TRBD2. Trimming removed 5 bases from V and 0 bases from J; junction bases left unmatched: 12. The CDR3 is 19 amino acids. Germline lookup yields CDR1 LNHDA and CDR2 SQIVND (reference sequence). The CDR3, as DNA: TGTGCCAGTAGTTCAAAGGGACTAGCGGTTACTAGCTCCTACAATGAGCAGTTCTTC. Translating gives CASSSKGLAVTSSYNEQFF.

The CDR3 region is CASLPHDRGRSYEQYF. For the CDR3, the DNA is TGTGCCAGCCTCCCACACGACAGGGGTAGGTCCTACGAGCAGTACTTC. V usage is TRBV10-3 and J usage is TRBJ2-7; the match to TRBD1 covers 8 bases. V shed 10 bases, J shed 1 base, and the junction held 15 bases outside the gene matches. The CDR3 is 16 amino acids. The germline CDR1 and CDR2 sequences are ENHRY and SYGVKD.

V is TRBV12-3 or TRBV12-4 and J is TRBJ1-4, with unresolved D. The CDR3 covers 13 residues. The germline V and J ends were trimmed by 0 bases and 7 bases, with 6 bases remaining between them. The CDR3: CASSLAGSEKLFF. The CDR3 DNA reads as TGTGCCAGCAGTTTAGCAGGGAGTGAAAAACTGTTTTTT.

The chain couples TRBV15 to TRBJ1-5; D ambiguous. Trimming took off 0 bases at V and 7 bases at J, with 10 bases between the two ends. CDR3 length equals 14 residues. Germline assignment: CDR1 LNHNV and CDR2 YYDKDF (reference sequence). The CDR3 reads CATSRDRISQPQHF. CDR3 bases: TGTGCCACCAGCAGAGATCGTATTTCCCAGCCCCAGCATTTT.

The chain has TRBV9 and TRBJ2-5; 8 nucleotides match TRBD2. The V segment lost 4 bases and the J segment 5 bases; nucleotides outside the gene matches: 10. Germline CDR1 is SGDLS and CDR2 is YYNGEE. This CDR3 has 15 residues. In DNA, the CDR3 is TGTGCCAGCAGCCCGGGACTAGAAGGTTTGGAGACCCAGTACTTC. Translated: CASSPGLEGLETQYF.

V and J are TRBV20-1 and TRBJ2-2, with 8 positions matching TRBD2. V trimming: 3 bases; J trimming: 6 bases; junction bases outside the gene matches: 6. Germline assignment: CDR1 DFQATT and CDR2 SNEGSKA (reference sequence). The CDR3 is made up of 14 amino acids. The CDR3 here is CSASRTSNAGELFF. The DNA of the CDR3 is TGCAGTGCTAGTCGGACTAGCAACGCCGGGGAGCTGTTTTTT.

J is TRBJ2-7 and V is TRBV6-5, with D perhaps given as TRBD1 or TRBD2 (5 bases each). Trimming removed 4 bases from V and 2 bases from J, with 9 bases in between. Germline assignment: CDR1 MNHEY and CDR2 SVGAGI. The CDR3 totals 13 residues. CDR3 nucleotide sequence: TGTGCCAGCAGTTCGGGGACCCCCTACGAGCAGTACTTC. Protein sequence: CASSSGTPYEQYF.

The V gene is TRBV15, the J gene TRBJ1-1; unclear D gene. Trimming cost V 0 bases and J 4 bases, with 12 bases left between them. The length of the CDR3 is 15 residues. Per germline, CDR1 LNHNV and CDR2 YYDKDF (reference sequence). This CDR3 reads CATSRDPGLGTEAFF. CDR3 bases: TGTGCCACCAGCAGAGATCCGGGGTTAGGCACTGAAGCTTTCTTT. Looking up the rest from reference TRBV15 and TRBJ1-1 gives the full variable domain: DAMVIQNPRYQVTQFGKPVTLSCSQTLNHNVMYWYQQKSSQAPKLLFHYYDKDFNNEADTPDNFQSRRPNTSFCFLDIRSPGLGDTAMYLCATSRDPGLGTEAFFGQGTRLTVV.

The chain is built from TRBV4-1 and TRBJ1-2; D might be TRBD1 (5 bases). CDR3 size: 13 residues. V was trimmed by 1 base and J by 6 bases, leaving 9 bases between them. Germline V gives CDR1 MGHRA, CDR2 YSYEKL. As DNA, the CDR3 is TGCGCCAGCAGCCAAGGACAGTACGATGGCTACACCTTC. Translating it yields CASSQGQYDGYTF.

This clone has just a few counts. The chain combines TRBV2 with TRBJ2-7; maybe TRBD1 (6 bases). Between the trimmed V and J ends, which lost 5 bases and 4 bases, there was a span of 12 bases. CDR1 is SNHLY and CDR2 is FYNNEI in the germline V gene. The CDR3 contains 13 residues. The CDR3 coding sequence is TGTGCCAGCAGTAAAGACAGGCGGTACGAGCAGTACTTC. This codes for CASSKDRRYEQYF. Full variable domain (missing parts from reference TRBV2 and TRBJ2-7): EPEVTQTPSHQVTQMGQEVILRCVPISNHLYFYWYRQILGQKVEFLVSFYNNEISEKSEIFDDQFSVERPDGSNFTLKIRSTKLEDSAMYFCASSKDRRYEQYFGPGTRLTVT.

The chain links TRBV6-5 to TRBJ2-7; 13 nucleotides match TRBD2. Losses at the gene ends were 6 bases for V and 7 bases for J; bases not matched to a gene: 9. The CDR3 totals 15 residues. Germline CDR1 and CDR2: MNHEY and SVGAGI. The CDR3 sequence is CASRTTSGRAGEQYF. In DNA form, the CDR3 reads TGTGCCAGCAGAACTACTAGCGGGAGGGCCGGGGAGCAGTACTTC.

The V call is TRBV4-1, the J call TRBJ2-1, with a weak D call TRBD2 (7 bases). CDR1 and CDR2 from the germline V gene are MGHRA and YSYEKL. Deletions cut 0 bases from V and 7 bases from J, with 16 bases between. CDR3 length: 16 residues. The CDR3 sequence is CASSQDQGRARNEQFF. The CDR3 DNA is TGCGCCAGCAGCCAAGATCAGGGGAGGGCCCGGAATGAGCAGTTCTTC.

The genes are TRBV5-5 and TRBJ2-1; D may be TRBD1 or TRBD2 (5 bases each). The CDR3 contains 16 residues. V was shortened by 0 bases and J by 0 bases, with 10 bases between the two germline ends. Germline CDR1 and CDR2: SGHKS and YYEKEE (reference sequence). The CDR3: CASSLAGTGSYNEQFF. The CDR3 DNA is TGTGCCAGCAGCTTGGCGGGGACCGGCTCCTACAATGAGCAGTTCTTC.

The gene calls are TRBV28 and TRBJ2-1; D gene ambiguous. The germline gives CDR1 MDHEN, CDR2 SYDVKM. The CDR3 loop spans 13 amino acids. Trimming cost V 2 bases and J 8 bases, with 10 bases left between them. Written as DNA, the CDR3 is TGTGCCAGCAGTTTACCCGTTGTGGATGAGCAGTTCTTC. This encodes CASSLPVVDEQFF.

The count of this clone is one. V usage is TRBV18 and J usage is TRBJ2-3, with D maybe TRBD2 (6 bases). V lost 9 bases and J lost 3, with 16 bases in between. The CDR3 length is 14 residues. From germline, CDR1 is KGHSH and CDR2 LQKENI. The CDR3 DNA is TGTGCCAGTGCGGAACTAGCAGAAACAGATACGCAGTATTTT. It yields the protein CASAELAETDTQYF.

This clone occurred once. This chain uses TRBV4-1 with TRBJ1-1; 7 bases map to TRBD1. After removal of 1 base from V and 4 bases from J, the junction contained 6 bases not matched to a gene. This CDR3 spans 15 amino acids. The V gene's germline CDR1 is MGHRA and CDR2 YSYEKL. The CDR3 loop is CASSQAPTGITEAFF. In DNA, the CDR3 is TGCGCCAGCAGCCAAGCCCCGACAGGGATCACTGAAGCTTTCTTT.

The V call is TRBV3-1 (or the pseudogene TRBV3-2), the J call TRBJ1-2; 8 bases agree with TRBD1. The CDR3 has 12 residues. Trimming took 4 bases from V and 8 from J; bases not matched to a gene: 3. Germline CDR1 reads LGHDT; CDR2 reads YNNKEL (reference sequence). The CDR3 spells CASSRTGFGYTF. The CDR3 DNA is TGTGCCAGCAGCCGGACAGGGTTCGGCTACACCTTC.

This chain's CDR3 is CATSRGQETQYF. In DNA form, the CDR3 reads TGTGCCACCAGCAGAGGCCAAGAGACCCAGTACTTC. The chain combines TRBV15 with TRBJ2-5; no firm D call. The CDR3 runs to 12 residues. The germline CDR1 and CDR2 sequences are LNHNV and YYDKDF (reference sequence). Trimming stripped 1 base from V and 1 base from J, with 1 base between. The variable domain in full, with the rest retrieved from reference TRBV15 and TRBJ2-5, is DAMVIQNPRYQVTQFGKPVTLSCSQTLNHNVMYWYQQKSSQAPKLLFHYYDKDFNNEADTPDNFQSRRPNTSFCFLDIRSPGLGDTAMYLCATSRGQETQYFGPGTRLLVL.

The V call is TRBV11-2, the J call TRBJ2-7; 7 bases line up with TRBD1. This CDR3 has 15 amino acids. The V gene's germline CDR1 is SGHAT and CDR2 FQNNGV. V was clipped by 3 bases and J by 3 bases; unmatched bases: 8. This CDR3 is CASSLSQTGSYEQYF. The CDR3 DNA reads as TGTGCCAGCAGCTTGTCCCAGACAGGGAGCTACGAGCAGTACTTC.

The rearrangement joins TRBV9 to TRBJ2-1; 7 bases fit TRBD2. Germline CDR1 SGDLS, CDR2 YYNGEE. V shed 1 base, J shed 0 bases, and the junction held 4 bases outside the gene matches. This CDR3 spans 16 amino acids. CDR3 DNA: TGTGCCAGCAGCGTATCCGGGGGGAGCTCCTACAATGAGCAGTTCTTC. As protein: CASSVSGGSSYNEQFF.

This clone was found once. The rearrangement links TRBV27 to TRBJ2-7; 10 nucleotides agree with TRBD2. The CDR3 is 14 amino acids. The junction had 5 bases not matched to a gene; V was cut back by 3 bases and J by 6 bases. CDR1 MNHEY and CDR2 SMNVEV come from the germline V gene (reference sequence). The CDR3 is CASSLGLAGAEQYF. Here the CDR3 DNA reads TGTGCCAGCAGTTTGGGTCTAGCGGGAGCCGAGCAGTACTTC.